The present T cell receptor (beta chain) was sequenced within a study of PD-1 blockade in classical Hodgkin lymphoma (dated by TCRdb to 2018 to 2021). Regarding the complete study: Nivolumab dosing was 3 mg/kg intravenously every 2 weeks, continuing until either disease progression or unacceptable toxicity. The study used CyTOF and TCR beta sequencing to define a peripheral blood immune signature of response to PD-1 blockade in classical Hodgkin lymphoma. Summary of the overall study and its limitations: By C4D1, a significant rise was seen in CD4+ TCR diversity but not in CD8+ TCR diversity (p=0.0027 vs p=0.16), and the rise was most apparent among complete responders (p=0.02). Baseline diversity similar to that of newly diagnosed patients was observed in trial patients achieving complete response, whereas significantly lower diversity was observed in partial responders and progressors. Lower diversity was observed in patients in whom nivolumab was started less than 1 year after ASCT, and these patients were excluded from later analyses so that confounding by immune reconstitution would be avoided. Baseline TCR diversity was reported as lower in newly diagnosed patients than in healthy donors, and lower still in relapsed/refractory patients. The study was restricted to a single clinical trial cohort, and the causes of repertoire differences, possibly disease activity or prior therapy, were left undefined.

Taken with the paper, the label for time point translates to: cycle 1 day 1 (C1D1), immediately before nivolumab initiation. Every trial patient had relapsed following autologous stem cell transplantation, and prior brentuximab vedotin exposure was what differed among cohorts A, B and C. The trial cohort comprised 56 patients with relapsed/refractory classical Hodgkin lymphoma whose best overall responses were complete response, partial response or progressive disease. In the multi-cohort phase II CheckMate 205 trial, trial patients received single-agent nivolumab. An independent review committee assessed best overall response by applying the 2007 International Working Group response criteria. Trial PBMCs were obtained immediately prior to nivolumab initiation (C1D1) and on therapy at cycle 2 day 1 and cycle 4 day 1. After peripheral blood was drawn into 8 mL Vacutainer Cell Preparation Tubes, PBMCs were isolated by centrifugation and then cryopreserved.

A word on this clone: Its antigen has not been determined. Base quality data are lacking; no much larger clone is found one base away.

Per the germline V gene (reference sequence), SEHNR is the CDR1 and FQNEAQ is the CDR2. CDR3 length: 16 amino acids, cysteine to phenylalanine. The DNA shown is the 48-base CDR3, in frame from base 1. V lost 3 bases and J lost 6 bases, and the count of bases not matched to a germline gene is 13. Genomic DNA was extracted with the Qiagen DNeasy kit from unsorted PBMCs and from negatively selected CD4+ and CD8+ fractions. Using primers that anneal to V and J segments, immunoSEQ multiplex PCR amplified the TCR beta CDR3 regions. A synthetic immune receptor repertoire was used to minimize amplification bias, and any remaining bias was removed computationally after sequencing. The original pipeline was this. Custom Python scripts were used to quantify repertoire diversity as the Shannon entropy index. The unsorted, CD4+ and CD8+ repertoires were each analyzed separately, with the exception of combined analyses, where CD4+ and CD8+ sequences were merged in silico. Clonal expansion was defined as a frequency increase of at least 2-fold after treatment compared with C1D1, and clones undetected at baseline were assigned a pseudocount of 0.5. Singleton clones were defined as clones with 0 or 1 copy at C1D1, and non-singleton clones were defined as clones with 2 or more copies. Clones expanded in unsorted samples were assigned a CD4+, CD8+ or unknown annotation through matching of protein sequences in sorted samples from the same patient. Wilcoxon tests were applied to paired samples to test diversity changes from C1D1 to C4D1. TCRdb limited this immuneACCESS table to in-frame rearrangements with V and J called. A share of clones is missing; checked studies link under half to unresolved V genes, and the rest is unexplained. V and J calls and clone size follow that table, whereas D and trimming were derived from the DNA. In all, the sample holds tens of thousands of clones, and about nine tenths of those were seen once. 20% to 25% of the sample rests with the top ten.

The TCR sequence derives from a human donor with classical Hodgkin lymphoma. Source: peripheral blood mononuclear cells (PBMCs), taken at baseline. The chain is made from TRBV7-9 and TRBJ1-1; 7 of the junction bases match TRBD1. The nucleotides read TGTGCCAGCAGCTTGGAATTCGGCACAGGGGACCCTGAAGCTTTCTTT. Translation gives CASSLEFGTGDPEAFF.